This TCR beta chain was sequenced during a study of human T cells and chemical hapten exposure. Study at large: The sensitizing agent was 2% DPC, placed on 2 cm by 2 cm of upper inner arm skin.

The V gene's germline CDR1 is DFQATT and CDR2 SNEGSKA (reference sequence). This CDR3 spans 17 amino acids. Unmatched junction bases numbered 15, after V lost 6 bases and J lost 5 bases. Findings of the study overall: Expanded TCRs created a significantly greater count of big CDR3 similarity clusters than controls did. PT1 expanded TCR counts correlated positively with patch test score.

Time point: patch test 1, 2 weeks after DPC sensitization. The treatment was: therapeutic diphenylcyclopropenone sensitization with weekly scalp DPC. About this clonotype: Its specificity is unknown.

Each CDR3 protein is one row after TCRdb ran MiXCR on the RACE reads. Here the sample spans some 400,000 distinct CDR3 sequences, nearly 5% being singletons. J is TRBJ1-6 and V is TRBV20-1; 8 bases align to TRBD1. The sequenced sample was whole blood, obtained in connection with sensitization to the hapten diphenylcyclopropenone (DPC). The TCR comes from a woman aged 50 to 65 with alopecia areata. Some clones in this sample may be carry-over from other donors' samples. CDR3 in DNA: TGCAGTGCCCTGGGACAGGAACGAGCCTCTGATAATTCACCCCTCCACTTT. Translated, it gives CSALGQERASDNSPLHF.